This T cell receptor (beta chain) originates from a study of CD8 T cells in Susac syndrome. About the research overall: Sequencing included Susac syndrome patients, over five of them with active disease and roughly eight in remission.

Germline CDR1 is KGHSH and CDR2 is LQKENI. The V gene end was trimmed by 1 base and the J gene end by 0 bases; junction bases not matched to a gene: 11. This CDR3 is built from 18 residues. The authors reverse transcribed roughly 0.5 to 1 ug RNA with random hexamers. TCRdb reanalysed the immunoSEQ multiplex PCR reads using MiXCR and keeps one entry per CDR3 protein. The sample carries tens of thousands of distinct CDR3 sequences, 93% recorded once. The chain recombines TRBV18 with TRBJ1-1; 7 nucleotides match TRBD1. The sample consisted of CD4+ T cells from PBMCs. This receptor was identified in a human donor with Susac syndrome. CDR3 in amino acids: CASSPQQRGQFMNTEAFF. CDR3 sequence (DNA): TGTGCCAGCTCACCACAGCAAAGGGGACAGTTCATGAACACTGAAGCTTTCTTT.